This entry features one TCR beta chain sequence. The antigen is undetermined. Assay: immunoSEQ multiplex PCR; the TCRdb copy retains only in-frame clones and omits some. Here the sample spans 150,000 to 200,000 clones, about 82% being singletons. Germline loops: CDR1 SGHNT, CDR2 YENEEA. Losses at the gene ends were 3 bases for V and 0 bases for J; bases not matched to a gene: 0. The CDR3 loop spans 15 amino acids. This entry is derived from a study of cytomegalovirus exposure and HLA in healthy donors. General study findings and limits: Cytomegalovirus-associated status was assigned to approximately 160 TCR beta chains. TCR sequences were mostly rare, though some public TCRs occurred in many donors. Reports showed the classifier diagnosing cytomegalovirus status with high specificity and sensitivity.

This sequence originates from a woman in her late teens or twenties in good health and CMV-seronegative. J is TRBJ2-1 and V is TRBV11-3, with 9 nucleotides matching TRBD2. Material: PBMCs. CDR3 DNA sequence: TGTGCCAGCAGCTTGACTAGCGGCTCCTACAATGAGCAGTTCTTC. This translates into CASSLTSGSYNEQFF.